In this sample, the clone carrying this T cell receptor beta chain turned up a few times. Its specificity is unknown. This specimen belongs to a study of T-cell reconstitution after alpha-beta-depleted transplantation in children. Whole-study results and caveats: Recipient T cells and thymic progenitors that survived were the source of the high TCRbeta diversity seen at day 60 in some patients. One year after transplant, T-cell counts and diversity came mostly from newly produced T cells. Where alpha-beta T cells came from about two months after transplant was reportedly several hundred expanded graft clones.

Per germline, CDR1 MNHEY and CDR2 SVGEGT. This CDR3 is 17 amino acids long. Trimming took off 2 bases at V and 6 bases at J, with 20 bases between the two ends. Construction of the TCRbeta library involved unique molecular identifiers. TCRdb fed the PCR reads into MiXCR, producing one record per CDR3 protein. Among 500,000 to 650,000 distinct CDR3 sequences, roughly 10% were seen once, and the ten largest hold approximately 15%. The sequence came from a female patient aged 2-9 years who had a stem cell transplant for aplastic anemia, so the T cells may come from the graft donor. The chain couples TRBV6-2 or TRBV6-3 to TRBJ1-5; unclear D gene. This specimen consisted of PBMCs, mostly from graft donor cells, obtained 180 days after TCRalphabeta/CD19-depleted stem cell transplant. CDR3 nucleotide sequence: TGTGCCAGCAGTTACGTCTGGACGAGGAATAGTGCTCAGCCCCAGCATTTT. This encodes CASSYVWTRNSAQPQHF.